This T cell receptor beta chain was recovered during a study of T cells in women clearing cervical HPV infection. In the study overall: Case blood was drawn when the lesion was first found; control blood after infection became undetectable.

All participants had a single incident cervical HPV16 infection, and prevalent HPV16 infections were excluded. As concerns this clone: Its antigen is still unknown. Read data end 3 residues before the CDR3 end; the end is taken from the germline J gene.

Germline V CDR1 and CDR2: SGHNT, YYREEE (reference sequence). The CDR3 covers 13 residues. V shed 2 bases and J shed 1 base, with 3 bases lying between them. Whole-study results and caveats: CIN3+ cases had significantly higher TCR richness than controls; evenness did not differ. Controls had more TRBV6-7 (roughly 0.16%) than cases (roughly 0.11%).

Assay used: immunoSEQ multiplex PCR; TCRdb lists only in-frame clones, some missing. The table for this sample gives about 40,000 clones. Sequences were obtained from blood buffy coat. This chain joins TRBV5-4 and TRBJ2-2; no reliable D call. This TCR was recovered from a woman between 18 and 75 years old with a cervical HPV16 infection that either progressed to CIN3+ or cleared (not recorded which). CDR3 residues: CASSFQNTGELFF. The part of the CDR3 DNA that was read is TGTGCCAGCAGCTTCCAGAACACCGGGGAG.